The clone carrying this T cell receptor beta chain has more than one count but fewer than ten. Its antigen remains unknown. The germline V gene has CDR1 SQVTM and CDR2 ANQGSEA. This CDR3 contains 11 residues. The sample belongs to a study of blood T cells in healthy people across ages. A second PCR of about 7 to 12 cycles used a sample-barcoded 5' primer and a J-beta primer mix. TCRdb itself ran the 5' RACE reads through MiXCR, one entry per CDR3 protein. Among nearly 800,000 distinct CDR3 sequences, 20% to 25% were seen once, and the ten largest hold 3% to 4.5%. Findings and limits, study-wide: Across the age range, TCR beta diversity per million T cells fell in a roughly linear way.

These same records also appear under a second study, on T cells of mothers and their children. That publication notes: A slight, non-significant increase in overlap was found for related mother-child pairs relative to unrelated pairs.

The chain carries TRBV29-1 and TRBJ2-5; TRBD2 is a possible D gene (5 bases). The end of the DNA is better explained by TRBJ2-7, so the J call may be wrong. This receptor was identified in a boy between 5 and 17 years old in good health. Material: blood. DNA of the CDR3: TGCAGCGTTGCCGGGGTACACGAGCAGTACTTC. Encoded protein: CSVAGVHEQYF.